These 28 T cell receptor beta chains share one sample of origin, sequenced in a study of shared clonotypes between healthy human individuals (dated by TCRdb to the early 2020s). CD8 naive samples were CD45RO-negative cells positively selected for CCR7, giving a CD45RA+CCR7+ population that excluded TemRA cells. Library creation used the immunoSEQ multiplex PCR assay. What TCRdb holds here is the immuneACCESS table cut down to in-frame rearrangements. Part of the clones is not present; checked against another copy, under half of the missing clones reflect an unresolved V gene, and the others are unexplained. Counted in this sample were about 800,000 clones; around 96% of them appeared once. The top ten clonotypes cover under 0.25% of the sample. The sequencing sample was made of naive CD8+ T cells sorted from blood. The sample's cell subset or site label is to be understood as: CD45RA+CCR7+. All receptors derive from a man younger than 40 in good health.

The V gene is TRBV27, the J gene TRBJ2-1; 8 bases agree with TRBD1. V lost 2 bases, J lost 7 bases, and 7 bases stayed unmatched. Germline CDR1 and CDR2: MNHEY and SMNVEV (reference sequence). The CDR3 spans 15 residues. CDR3: CASSLRTGHWNEQFF. The CDR3 bases are TGTGCCAGCAGTTTACGGACAGGGCATTGGAATGAGCAGTTCTTC.

This clone was seen once. This sequence joins TRBV9 and TRBJ2-7; D perhaps matches TRBD1 (6 bases). The CDR3 spans 13 residues. CDR1 SGDLS and CDR2 YYNGEE come from the germline V gene. V was pared by 5 bases and J by 5 bases, with 14 bases between. The CDR3 reads CASSGRGTDEQYF. CDR3 nucleotides: TGTGCCAGCAGTGGCAGGGGAACCGACGAGCAGTACTTC.

The rearrangement links TRBV7-8 to TRBJ2-7; 10 bases fit TRBD2. CDR1 SGHVS and CDR2 FQNEAQ come from the germline V gene. Germline trimming cut 5 bases from V and 2 bases from J; bases unmatched to any gene: 3. The CDR3 is 14 residues long. The CDR3 protein is CASSQTSGPYEQYF. The CDR3 DNA sequence: TGTGCCAGCAGCCAGACTAGCGGGCCCTACGAGCAGTACTTC.

The V call is TRBV7-3, the J call TRBJ2-5, with unresolved D. The CDR3 sequence is 14 residues long. Germline CDR1 SGHTA, CDR2 FQGTGA. V was shortened by 4 bases and J by 5 bases, with 14 bases between the two germline ends. The CDR3 loop is CASSYAGSGETQYF. CDR3 coding DNA: TGTGCCAGCAGCTACGCCGGGTCCGGGGAGACCCAGTACTTC.

This clone was counted a single time. The chain couples TRBV4-1 to TRBJ2-2; a weak D match, TRBD2 (7 bases). In germline, CDR1 is MGHRA, CDR2 YSYEKL. The CDR3 length is 15 residues. The V gene lost 5 bases and the J gene lost 6 bases, with 16 bases spanning the gap. The CDR3 loop reads CASSWGQGGAGELFF. The CDR3 bases are TGCGCCAGCAGCTGGGGGCAGGGAGGGGCCGGGGAGCTGTTTTTT.

V gene TRBV29-1 combines with J gene TRBJ1-4; perhaps TRBD1 as D (5 bases). Between the trimmed V and J ends, which lost 0 bases and 8 bases, there was a span of 16 bases. This CDR3 region has 15 residues. CDR1 and CDR2 (germline): SQVTM, ANQGSEA. The CDR3 reads CSVEEGVMPGEKLFF. The CDR3 bases are TGCAGCGTTGAAGAAGGGGTCATGCCAGGCGAAAAACTGTTTTTT.

This chain links TRBV18 with TRBJ2-5; the match to TRBD1 covers 11 bases. CDR3 length equals 18 residues. Germline V CDR1 and CDR2: KGHSH, LQKENI. The V gene end was trimmed by 0 bases and the J gene end by 2 bases; junction bases not matched to a gene: 8. CDR3 loop: CASSPPWDRGSLQETQYF. DNA of the CDR3: TGTGCCAGCTCACCACCTTGGGACAGGGGGTCTTTGCAAGAGACCCAGTACTTC.

This clone was recorded only once. The V gene is TRBV7-9, the J gene TRBJ2-3, with a possible D match to TRBD1 (5 bases). Deletions cut 1 base from V and 5 bases from J, with 16 bases between. The CDR3 is 16 amino acids. Germline values: CDR1 SEHNR, CDR2 FQNEAQ (reference sequence). CDR3 region: CASSLGEGRERDTQYF. The CDR3 nucleotides are TGTGCCAGCAGCTTAGGGGAAGGCAGGGAAAGAGATACGCAGTATTTT.

The chain has TRBV27 and TRBJ2-3, with 8 nucleotides matching TRBD2. V lost 4 bases and J lost 5; bases outside the gene matches: 14. The CDR3 contains 17 residues. Germline CDR1 reads MNHEY; CDR2 reads SMNVEV (reference sequence). CDR3 in amino acids: CASSSRGGRFDLDTQYF. The DNA for the CDR3 is TGTGCCAGCAGTTCCCGGGGGGGGCGCTTTGATCTAGATACGCAGTATTTT.

This clone has only one observation. This chain uses TRBV10-1 with TRBJ2-1; the match to TRBD2 covers 7 bases. V shed 2 bases, J shed 5 bases, and the junction held 6 bases outside the gene matches. Germline values: CDR1 WNHNN, CDR2 SYGVQD (reference sequence). The CDR3 is 15 residues long. In nucleotides, the CDR3 is TGCGCCAGCAGTGAGAGGGAGGGCCAAGACAATGAGCAGTTCTTC. This encodes CASSEREGQDNEQFF.

The chain combines TRBV5-6 with TRBJ2-6; no reliable D call. Deletions cut 2 bases from V and 0 bases from J, with 6 bases between. Germline V gene sequence: CDR1 SGHDT, CDR2 YYEEEE. The CDR3 length is 15 residues. The CDR3, as DNA: TGTGCCAGCAGCTTTCCGGGCTCTGGGGCCAACGTCCTGACTTTC. Protein product: CASSFPGSGANVLTF.

The rearrangement links TRBV27 to TRBJ2-5; D is possibly TRBD1 (7 bases). The CDR3 spans 15 residues. Germline CDR1 MNHEY, CDR2 SMNVEV (reference sequence). Deletions cut 5 bases from V and 3 bases from J, with 16 bases between. The CDR3 spells CASSPGVQGEETQYF. CDR3 DNA: TGTGCCAGCAGTCCGGGAGTTCAGGGGGAAGAGACCCAGTACTTC.

This sequence joins TRBV27 and TRBJ1-1; unclear D gene. The germline V gene encodes CDR1 MNHEY and CDR2 SMNVEV (reference sequence). The CDR3 consists of 14 residues. Trimming took off 3 bases at V and 0 bases at J, with 8 bases between the two ends. CDR3 sequence reads: CASSFQQMNTEAFF. DNA of the CDR3: TGTGCCAGCAGTTTTCAACAGATGAACACTGAAGCTTTCTTT.

The chain joins TRBV6-1 to TRBJ2-2; D gene ambiguous. CDR1 MNHNS and CDR2 SASEGT come from the germline V gene. V gave up 6 bases and J gave up 3 bases, with 11 bases separating them. The CDR3 extends over 14 amino acids. The CDR3 DNA reads TGTGCCAGCAGAGGAACAGAGTACACCGGGGAGCTGTTTTTT. This sequence encodes CASRGTEYTGELFF.

The rearrangement links TRBV10-2 to TRBJ2-7, with unresolved D. There are 15 residues in the CDR3. CDR1 is WSHSY and CDR2 is SAAADI in the germline V gene. With 1 base removed from V and 2 bases from J, the gap between germline ends came to 12 bases. CDR3 bases: TGCGCCAGCAGTGAGTGGATTGGGAAGGCCTACGAGCAGTACTTC. It encodes CASSEWIGKAYEQYF.

Comments on this clone: Germline and junction disagree at one end, which may indicate a read error. The CDR3 DNA reads as TGTGCCAACAGCTTAGTTTCCGAAAAACTGTTTTTT. Its translation is CANSLVSEKLFF. The chain recombines TRBV7-9 with TRBJ1-4, with D unresolved. The length of the CDR3 is 12 residues. Germline V gene data show CDR1 as SEHNR and CDR2 as FQNEAQ (reference sequence).

This chain links TRBV28 with TRBJ2-1, with 7 bases aligning to TRBD2. The germline gives CDR1 MDHEN, CDR2 SYDVKM. Trimming removed 4 bases from V and 6 bases from J; junction bases left unmatched: 9. The CDR3 spans 15 residues. CDR3 amino acids: CASSSRGFIRNEQFF. In DNA, the CDR3 is TGTGCCAGCAGTTCGCGGGGGTTTATTCGCAATGAGCAGTTCTTC.

CDR3 DNA sequence: TGCGCCAGCAGCTGGTATGGAGGCACTGACTATGGCTACACCTTC. As protein: CASSWYGGTDYGYTF. This chain connects TRBV5-1 to TRBJ1-2; no firm D call. Trimming took 3 bases from V and 3 from J, leaving 15 bases between them. The CDR3 runs 15 residues. The germline V gene has CDR1 SGHRS and CDR2 YFSETQ.

The chain uses TRBV7-9 and TRBJ2-1; no firm D call. Germline-derived CDR1 and CDR2 are SEHNR and FQNEAQ (reference sequence). The CDR3 has 13 residues. V was trimmed by 5 bases and J by 4 bases, leaving 9 bases between them. The CDR3 loop is CASSRPRYNEQFF. The CDR3 nucleotides are TGTGCCAGCAGCCGACCACGATACAATGAGCAGTTCTTC.

The chain joins TRBV29-1 to TRBJ2-7; D is ambiguous. Germline-derived CDR1 and CDR2 are SQVTM and ANQGSEA. The CDR3 has 13 residues. Trimming removed 5 bases at V and 1 base at J, with 12 bases between. For the CDR3, the DNA is TGCAGCGTTAGGCAGGCCCGATCCTACGAGCAGTACTTC. Translated: CSVRQARSYEQYF.

The rearrangement joins TRBV11-1 to TRBJ1-1, with unresolved D. The germline gives CDR1 SGHAT, CDR2 FQDESV (reference sequence). Trimming took off 10 bases at V and 5 bases at J, with 14 bases between the two ends. The CDR3 contains 12 residues. CDR3 region: CATQGLRTEAFF. CDR3 nucleotides: TGTGCCACCCAAGGTCTGAGGACTGAAGCTTTCTTT.

The chain couples TRBV2 to TRBJ2-2; D gene ambiguous. V was trimmed by 4 bases and J by 6 bases, leaving 6 bases between them. Germline loops: CDR1 SNHLY, CDR2 FYNNEI. The CDR3 length is 12 residues. CDR3 sequence reads: CASSGRAGELFF. The CDR3 coding sequence is TGTGCCAGCAGTGGCCGGGCCGGGGAGCTGTTTTTT.

This chain joins TRBV2 and TRBJ1-5; 10 bases agree with TRBD1. Trimming took 8 bases from V and 6 from J; bases not matched to a gene: 7. Per the germline V gene, CDR1 is SNHLY and CDR2 is FYNNEI. The CDR3 loop spans 14 amino acids. CDR3 sequence (DNA): TGTGCCAGCCAGACAGGGGGCATTGGTCAGCCCCAGCATTTT. It codes for CASQTGGIGQPQHF.

The gene calls are TRBV18 and TRBJ1-2; D gene uncertain. Germline V gene data show CDR1 as KGHSH and CDR2 as LQKENI. The CDR3 is 15 amino acids. Trimming left V 3 bases short and J 4 bases short, with 15 bases between. CDR3: CASSPPEGEVYGYTF. CDR3 coding DNA: TGTGCCAGCTCACCTCCAGAAGGTGAGGTCTATGGCTACACCTTC.

To note about this clone: This same CDR3 is encoded by further DNA sequences in the sample. The gene calls are TRBV7-9 and TRBJ1-1; D is unclear. CDR3 length equals 15 residues. The V and J ends lost 1 base and 1 base respectively, with 10 bases between them. Looked up from germline, CDR1 is SEHNR and CDR2 is FQNEAQ (reference sequence). The CDR3 DNA reads TGTGCCAGCAGCTTAGTTACGGGCGCGAACACTGAAGCTTTCTTT. It codes for CASSLVTGANTEAFF.

The chain couples TRBV7-9 to TRBJ2-7; 9 bases align to TRBD2. V trimming: 1 base; J trimming: 2 bases; junction bases outside the gene matches: 12. This CDR3 region has 18 residues. Germline CDR1 SEHNR, CDR2 FQNEAQ (reference sequence). This chain's CDR3 is CASSLGLAGELGPYEQYF. CDR3 nucleotides: TGTGCCAGCAGCTTAGGTTTAGCGGGAGAACTGGGGCCCTACGAGCAGTACTTC.

The chain is built from TRBV5-1 and TRBJ2-7, with a weak D call TRBD2 (5 bases). CDR3 length: 13 amino acids. Germline CDR1 and CDR2: SGHRS and YFSETQ. V was cut by 3 bases and J by 1 base, with 8 bases left in between. Here the CDR3 DNA reads TGCGCCAGCAGCTACGGGGTGTCCTACGAGCAGTACTTC. It specifies CASSYGVSYEQYF.

The rearrangement joins TRBV6-1 to TRBJ2-3, with D hard to call. This CDR3 has 13 residues. Germline V gene sequence: CDR1 MNHNS, CDR2 SASEGT. V shed 4 bases and J shed 6 bases, with 11 bases lying between them. The CDR3 bases are TGTGCCAGCAGTGGAGTATTAGGGGATACGCAGTATTTT. Its translation is CASSGVLGDTQYF.